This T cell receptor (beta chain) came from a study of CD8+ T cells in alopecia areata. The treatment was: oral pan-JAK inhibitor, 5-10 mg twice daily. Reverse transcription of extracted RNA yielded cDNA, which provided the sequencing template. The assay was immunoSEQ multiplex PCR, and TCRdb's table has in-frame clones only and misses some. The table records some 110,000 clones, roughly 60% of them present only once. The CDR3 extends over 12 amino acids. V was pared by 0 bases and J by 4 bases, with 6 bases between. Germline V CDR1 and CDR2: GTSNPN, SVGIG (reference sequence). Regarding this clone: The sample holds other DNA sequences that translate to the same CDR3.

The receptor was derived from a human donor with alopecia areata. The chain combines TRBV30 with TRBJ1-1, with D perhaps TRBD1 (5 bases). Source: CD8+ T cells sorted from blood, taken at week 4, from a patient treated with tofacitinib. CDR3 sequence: CAWSVGGTEAFF. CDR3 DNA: TGTGCCTGGAGTGTCGGGGGCACTGAAGCTTTCTTT.